The TCR beta chain described here comes from a study of OX40 agonist ivuxolimab in advanced cancers. Trimming at V came to 4 bases and at J to 3 bases, leaving 9 bases not matched to a gene. CDR1 is SGDLS, CDR2 YYNGEE, per germline. The CDR3 spans 16 residues. Data came from immunoSEQ multiplex PCR; TCRdb stores just in-frame clones and leaves some out. Among around 70,000 clones listed, 75% to 90% were seen once. This clonotype was obtained from an adult with an advanced solid tumor such as melanoma, head and neck, liver or kidney cancer. This chain links TRBV9 with TRBJ2-7, with 11 bases identical to TRBD1. Sample: CD4+ or CD8+ T cells sorted from blood, taken in a trial of the OX40 agonist ivuxolimab. The CDR3 sequence is CASSPRQGTGGYEQYF. Here the CDR3 DNA reads TGTGCCAGCAGCCCGCGTCAGGGGACAGGGGGCTACGAGCAGTACTTC.